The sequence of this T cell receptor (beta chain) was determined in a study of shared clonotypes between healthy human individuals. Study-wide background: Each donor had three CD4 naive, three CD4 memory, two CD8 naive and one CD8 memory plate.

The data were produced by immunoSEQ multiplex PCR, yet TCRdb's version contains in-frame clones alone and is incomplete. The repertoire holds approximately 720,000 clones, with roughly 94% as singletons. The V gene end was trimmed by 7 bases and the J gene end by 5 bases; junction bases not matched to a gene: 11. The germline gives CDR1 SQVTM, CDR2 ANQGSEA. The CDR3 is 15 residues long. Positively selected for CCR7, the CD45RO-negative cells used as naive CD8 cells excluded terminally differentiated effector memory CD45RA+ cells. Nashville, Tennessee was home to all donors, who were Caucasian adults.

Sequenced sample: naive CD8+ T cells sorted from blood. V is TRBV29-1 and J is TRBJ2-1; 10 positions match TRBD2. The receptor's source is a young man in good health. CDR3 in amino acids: CSATPLLAGDNEQFF. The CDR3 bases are TGCAGCGCTACTCCTCTGCTAGCGGGAGACAATGAGCAGTTCTTC.